The 20 T cell receptor beta chains presented below share a single source sample, sequenced in a study of T cell repertoires in cytomegalovirus infection. These TCRs' antigens remain unknown. A single record per CDR3 protein comes from TCRdb applying MiXCR to the reads. The sample lists roughly 800,000 distinct CDR3 sequences, 25% to 35% occurring once. Sequencing was performed on cultured CD8+ T cells from PBMCs, taken from culture after CMV antigen stimulation. The source of these receptors is a human donor in good health (CMV status not recorded). Some clones in this sample may be carry-over from other donors' samples.

This chain joins TRBV12-3 or TRBV12-4 and TRBJ2-1; 12 bases map to TRBD1. With 7 bases clipped from V and 6 bases from J, the junction kept 7 bases outside the gene matches. CDR3 length: 15 residues. The CDR3 protein is CASTRRDRGPNEQFF. The CDR3 DNA is TGTGCCAGCACACGCCGGGACAGGGGGCCCAATGAGCAGTTCTTC.

In this sample, this clonotype turned up a few times. This chain uses TRBV12-5 with TRBJ2-7; TRBD2 might be the D (7 bases). Per germline, CDR1 LGHNT and CDR2 FRNRAP. The CDR3 is 16 amino acids. The V end lost 2 bases, the J end lost 0 bases, and 14 bases lay between the germline ends. CDR3 residues: CASGLSGRGLSYEQYF. For the CDR3, the DNA is TGTGCTAGTGGTTTGTCGGGGCGGGGGCTCTCCTACGAGCAGTACTTC.

J is TRBJ2-5 and V is TRBV6-2 or TRBV6-3; TRBD2 aligns across 8 bases. CDR3 length: 17 residues. J lost 0 bases, V lost 2 bases, and 8 bases had no gene match. CDR1 is MNHEY and CDR2 is SVGEGT in the germline V gene. CDR3: CASSYEAGAPYQETQYF. CDR3 sequence (DNA): TGTGCCAGCAGTTACGAAGCGGGGGCGCCGTACCAAGAGACCCAGTACTTC.

This clonotype was seen more than once but under ten times. This chain links TRBV27 with TRBJ1-5; possibly TRBD1 for D (5 bases). The germline V gene encodes CDR1 MNHEY and CDR2 SMNVEV (reference sequence). Trimming took 4 bases from V and 0 from J, leaving 16 bases between them. The CDR3 contains 17 residues. CDR3 sequence reads: CASSSYRQRNSNQPQHF. The DNA of the CDR3 is TGTGCCAGCAGTTCATACCGACAGCGGAATAGCAATCAGCCCCAGCATTTT.

The sample holds a few counts of this clonotype. The chain recombines TRBV7-6 with TRBJ2-1, with TRBD2 matching over 10 bases. Germline V CDR1 and CDR2: SGHVS, FNYEAQ. The CDR3 is made up of 15 amino acids. V gave up 3 bases and J gave up 5 bases; unmatched junction bases: 4. The CDR3 region has the DNA TGTGCCAGCAGCTTTAGCGGGGGGACCGACAATGAGCAGTTCTTC. Amino acids: CASSFSGGTDNEQFF.

The chain employs TRBV28 and TRBJ1-6, with 9 positions matching TRBD1. Per germline, CDR1 MDHEN and CDR2 SYDVKM. The V gene end was trimmed by 0 bases and the J gene end by 6 bases; junction bases not matched to a gene: 3. The CDR3 is 16 residues long. The CDR3 DNA sequence: TGTGCCAGCAGTTTATGGGGGGACAGGGCTAATTCACCCCTCCACTTT. It is translated as CASSLWGDRANSPLHF.

There are a few counts of this clonotype. The V and J genes are TRBV20-1 and TRBJ1-6; 8 bases are shared with TRBD1. Germline values: CDR1 DFQATT, CDR2 SNEGSKA (reference sequence). With V trimmed by 7 bases and J by 8 bases, 10 bases remained unmatched. The CDR3 totals 14 residues. The CDR3 DNA sequence: TGCAGTGTTGTGGACAGGGCCGGGGATTCACCCCTCCACTTT. Its protein is CSVVDRAGDSPLHF.

This clonotype was counted at least ten times. This chain uses TRBV6-6 with TRBJ1-4; D is unclear. The CDR3 is 14 residues long. The V gene's germline CDR1 is MNHNY and CDR2 SVGAGI (reference sequence). V lost 7 bases and J 5 bases, leaving 14 bases between the germline ends. The CDR3 sequence: CASTDLGVNEKLFF. The CDR3 bases are TGTGCCAGCACCGACCTTGGGGTGAATGAAAAACTGTTTTTT.

This clonotype was recorded at least ten times. The chain couples TRBV7-9 to TRBJ1-1; the D is unclear. The CDR3 is made up of 11 amino acids. Germline V gives CDR1 SEHNR, CDR2 FQNEAQ (reference sequence). V was trimmed by 5 bases and J by 7 bases, leaving 8 bases between them. The CDR3 coding sequence is TGTGCCAGCAGCATGGGGATTGAAGCTTTCTTT. It encodes CASSMGIEAFF. The full variable domain, in which reference TRBV7-9 and TRBJ1-1 provide the parts outside the CDR3, is DTGVSQNPRHKITKRGQNVTFRCDPISEHNRLYWYRQTLGQGPEFLTYFQNEAQLEKSRLLSDRFSAERPKGSFSTLEIQRTEQGDSAMYLCASSMGIEAFFGQGTRLTVV.

This clonotype has only a few counts. This chain connects TRBV4-1 to TRBJ2-7; D gene uncertain. The germline V gene encodes CDR1 MGHRA and CDR2 YSYEKL. The CDR3 is 13 amino acids. Trimming took off 1 base at V and 6 bases at J, with 10 bases between the two ends. CDR3 protein: CASSQGDPLEQYF. For the CDR3, the DNA is TGCGCCAGCAGCCAAGGCGACCCCCTCGAGCAGTACTTC.

This chain joins TRBV18 and TRBJ2-5; the D is unclear. V was cut by 6 bases and J by 4 bases, with 21 bases left in between. The germline gives CDR1 KGHSH, CDR2 LQKENI. CDR3 length: 16 residues. CDR3 protein: CASSHRVGSPVETQYF. DNA of the CDR3: TGTGCCAGCTCCCACCGGGTCGGCAGCCCCGTAGAGACCCAGTACTTC. The full variable domain, in which reference TRBV18 and TRBJ2-5 provide the parts outside the CDR3, is NAGVMQNPRHLVRRRGQEARLRCSPMKGHSHVYWYRQLPEEGLKFMVYLQKENIIDESGMPKERFSAEFPKEGPSILRIQQVVRGDSAAYFCASSHRVGSPVETQYFGPGTRLLVL.

In its sample, this clonotype was seen many times. CDR3 residues: CASSLSSGGPNGELFF. The CDR3 DNA reads as TGTGCCAGCAGCCTTTCTAGCGGGGGCCCTAATGGGGAGCTGTTTTTT. This rearrangement joins TRBV7-6 to TRBJ2-2, with 10 bases aligning to TRBD2. Germline lookup yields CDR1 SGHVS and CDR2 FNYEAQ. CDR3 size: 16 residues. V trimming: 5 bases; J trimming: 8 bases; junction bases outside the gene matches: 11. Full variable domain (rest looked up from reference TRBV7-6 and TRBJ2-2): GAGVSQSPRYKVTKRGQDVALRCDPISGHVSLYWYRQALGQGPEFLTYFNYEAQQDKSGLPNDRFSAERPEGSISTLTIQRTEQRDSAMYRCASSLSSGGPNGELFFGEGSRLTVL.

The chain has TRBV4-1 and TRBJ2-1; D perhaps matches TRBD2 (6 bases). Trimming removed 3 bases at V and 7 bases at J, with 19 bases between. CDR3 length: 16 amino acids. Germline assignment: CDR1 MGHRA and CDR2 YSYEKL. The CDR3 nucleotides read TGCGCCAGCAGCCAGGTCTCCAACGGGGGAGGTAATGAGCAGTTCTTC. Its translation is CASSQVSNGGGNEQFF.

This clonotype was seen at least ten times. CDR3: CASSFSGGGVYNEQFF. Here the CDR3 DNA reads TGTGCCAGCAGCTTTAGCGGCGGGGGGGTCTACAATGAGCAGTTCTTC. The chain carries TRBV7-2 and TRBJ2-1; TRBD2 matches 9 bases. This CDR3 contains 16 residues. V shed 3 bases, J shed 3 bases, and the junction held 6 bases outside the gene matches. From germline, CDR1 is SGHTA and CDR2 FQGNSA.

This clonotype was seen repeatedly, ten times or more. The chain links TRBV27 to TRBJ2-1; D uncertain. V was clipped by 6 bases and J by 3 bases, with 6 bases between them. Germline V lookup: CDR1 MNHEY, CDR2 SMNVEV (reference sequence). The CDR3 contains 12 residues. This CDR3 is CASSTGYNEQFF. The CDR3 nucleotides read TGTGCCAGCAGCACGGGCTACAATGAGCAGTTCTTC.

This clonotype was seen ten or more times. The chain couples TRBV7-6 to TRBJ2-7; the match to TRBD2 covers 13 bases. CDR3 length: 17 residues. Looked up from germline, CDR1 is SGHVS and CDR2 is FNYEAQ. The trim removed 5 bases at V and 3 bases at J, leaving 10 bases unmatched. The CDR3 nucleotides read TGTGCCAGCAGCGGGACTAGCGGGGCCACAAGATTCTACGAGCAGTACGTC. Its protein product is CASSGTSGATRFYEQYV.

Concerning this clonotype itself: A much bigger clone sits one base away, suggesting this may be a read error. The V gene is TRBV7-3, the J gene TRBJ2-1; 7 bases are a match to TRBD1. Germline lookup yields CDR1 SGHTA and CDR2 FQGTGA. The CDR3 spans 15 residues. V shed 6 bases, J shed 7 bases, and the junction held 12 bases outside the gene matches. The DNA of the CDR3 is TGTGCCAGCAGTCTAGGGCAGGGGGTGGGTAATGAGCAGTTCTTC. Protein sequence: CASSLGQGVGNEQFF.

This chain links TRBV7-9 with TRBJ2-2; D gene uncertain. Between the trimmed V and J ends, which lost 11 bases and 3 bases, there was a span of 7 bases. Germline V gene lookup returns CDR1 SEHNR and CDR2 FQNEAQ (reference sequence). The CDR3 spans 11 residues. CDR3 sequence reads: CAHVDTGELFF. The CDR3 region has the DNA TGTGCCCATGTTGACACCGGGGAGCTGTTTTTT.

The V call is TRBV6-4, the J call TRBJ1-2; D may be TRBD1 (6 bases). This CDR3 is built from 13 residues. Germline-derived CDR1 and CDR2 are MRHNA and SNTAGT. Trimming stripped 3 bases from V and 8 bases from J, with 13 bases between. The CDR3 sequence: CASSERGDRGYTF. The DNA of the CDR3 is TGTGCCAGCAGTGAGAGGGGGGATAGGGGCTACACCTTC.

The CDR3 sequence: CASSLSPGREQYV. The CDR3 DNA reads as TGTGCCAGCAGCTTAAGTCCAGGCCGCGAGCAGTACGTC. J is TRBJ2-7 and V is TRBV7-3; D gene ambiguous. The CDR3 runs to 13 residues. The germline V gene encodes CDR1 SGHTA and CDR2 FQGTGA. V was trimmed by 1 base and J by 6 bases, leaving 10 bases between them.